This TCR beta chain was sequenced for a study of blood T cell repertoires in COVID-19. Background on the study: Samples taken during acute and convalescent COVID-19 were collected in the United States, Italy and Spain. PBMCs, B-cell-depleted T cells, or T cells were the source of the cDNA or gDNA that made up the material.

Per the original data handling: For nucleated cells, counts were estimated from reference gene primer amplification. Measured with immunoSEQ multiplex PCR; TCRdb has only the in-frame clones, and not every one. V and J calls and clone size are as listed in that table; D and trimming were resolved from the DNA. The data hold about 200,000 clones, with approximately 89% observed a single time. Unmatched junction bases numbered 8, after V lost 5 bases and J lost 5 bases. Germline lookup yields CDR1 MNHEY and CDR2 SVGAGI. The CDR3 length is 15 residues. Material: peripheral blood. The V call is TRBV6-5, the J call TRBJ2-3, with 9 bases lining up with TRBD2. This receptor was taken from a woman in her forties with acute or convalescent COVID-19. CDR3 loop: CASSPLAGMGDTQYF. Here the CDR3 DNA reads TGTGCCAGCAGTCCGCTAGCGGGGATGGGAGATACGCAGTATTTT.